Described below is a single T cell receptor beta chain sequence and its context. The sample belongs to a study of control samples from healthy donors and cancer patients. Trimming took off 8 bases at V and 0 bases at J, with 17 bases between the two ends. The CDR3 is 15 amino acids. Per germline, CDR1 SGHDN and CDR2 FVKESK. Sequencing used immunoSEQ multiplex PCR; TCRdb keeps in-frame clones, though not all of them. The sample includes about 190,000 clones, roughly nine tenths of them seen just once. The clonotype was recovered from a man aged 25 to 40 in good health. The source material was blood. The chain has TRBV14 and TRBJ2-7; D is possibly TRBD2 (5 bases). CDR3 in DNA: TGTGCCAGCTCAGCCGGGGTCACTCTCTCCTACGAGCAGTACTTC. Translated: CASSAGVTLSYEQYF.